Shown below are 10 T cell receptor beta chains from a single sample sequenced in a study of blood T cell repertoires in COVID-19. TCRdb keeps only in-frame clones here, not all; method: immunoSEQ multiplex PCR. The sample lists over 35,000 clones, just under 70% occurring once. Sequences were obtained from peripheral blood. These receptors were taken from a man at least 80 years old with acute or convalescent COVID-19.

CDR3 protein: CASSLDYVEDGLNTEAFF. DNA for the CDR3: TGTGCCAGCAGCTTGGATTATGTGGAGGACGGACTGAACACTGAAGCTTTCTTT. The J gene is TRBJ1-1, the V gene TRBV5-4, with D unresolved. CDR1 is SGHNT, CDR2 YYREEE, per germline (reference sequence). The CDR3 consists of 18 residues. Between the trimmed V and J ends, which lost 0 bases and 0 bases, there was a span of 18 bases.

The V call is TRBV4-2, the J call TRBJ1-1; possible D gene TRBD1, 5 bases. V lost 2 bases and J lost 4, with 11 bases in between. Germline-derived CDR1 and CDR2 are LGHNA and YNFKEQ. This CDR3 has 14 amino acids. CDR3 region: CASSQRDGSTEAFF. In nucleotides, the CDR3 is TGTGCCAGCAGCCAACGGGACGGGAGCACTGAAGCTTTCTTT.

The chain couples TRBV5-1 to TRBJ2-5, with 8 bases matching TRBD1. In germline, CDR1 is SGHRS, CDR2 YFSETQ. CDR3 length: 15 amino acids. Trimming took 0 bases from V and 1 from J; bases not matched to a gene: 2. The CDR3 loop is CASSLAGQGQETQYF. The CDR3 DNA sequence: TGCGCCAGCAGCTTGGCCGGACAGGGCCAAGAGACCCAGTACTTC.

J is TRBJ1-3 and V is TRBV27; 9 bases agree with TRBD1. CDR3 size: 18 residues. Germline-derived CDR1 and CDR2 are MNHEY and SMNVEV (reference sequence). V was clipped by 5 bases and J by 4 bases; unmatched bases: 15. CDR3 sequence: CASSAGQGGEISGNTIYF. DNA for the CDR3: TGTGCCAGCAGTGCGGGACAGGGCGGAGAGATTTCCGGAAACACCATATATTTT.

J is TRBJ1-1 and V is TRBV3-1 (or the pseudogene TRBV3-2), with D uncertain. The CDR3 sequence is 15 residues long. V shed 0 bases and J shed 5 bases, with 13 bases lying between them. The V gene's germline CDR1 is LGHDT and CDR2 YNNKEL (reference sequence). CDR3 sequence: CASSQDYAAGTEAFF. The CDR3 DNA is TGTGCCAGCAGCCAAGATTACGCGGCCGGGACTGAAGCTTTCTTT.

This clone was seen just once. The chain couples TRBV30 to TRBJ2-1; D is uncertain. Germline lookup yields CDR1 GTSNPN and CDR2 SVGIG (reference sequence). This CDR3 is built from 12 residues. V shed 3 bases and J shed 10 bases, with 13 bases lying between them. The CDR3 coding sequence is TGTGCCTGGAGCCCTACAGTCTTGGAGCAGTTCTTC. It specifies CAWSPTVLEQFF. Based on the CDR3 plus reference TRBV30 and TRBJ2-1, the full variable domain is SQTIHQWPATLVQPVGSPLSLECTVEGTSNPNLYWYRQAAGRGLQLLFYSVGIGQISSEVPQNLSASRPQDRQFILSSKKLLLSDSGFYLCAWSPTVLEQFFGPGTRLTVL.

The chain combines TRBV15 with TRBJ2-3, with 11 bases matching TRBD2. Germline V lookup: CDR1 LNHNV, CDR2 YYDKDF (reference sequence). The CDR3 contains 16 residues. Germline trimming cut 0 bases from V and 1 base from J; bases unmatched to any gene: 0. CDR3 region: CATSRELAGGTDTQYF. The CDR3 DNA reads TGTGCCACCAGCAGAGAACTAGCGGGGGGCACAGATACGCAGTATTTT.

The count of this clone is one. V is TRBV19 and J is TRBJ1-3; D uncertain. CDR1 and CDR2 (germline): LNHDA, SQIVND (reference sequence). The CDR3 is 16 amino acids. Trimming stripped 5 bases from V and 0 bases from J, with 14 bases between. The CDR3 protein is CASSAPPTRSGNTIYF. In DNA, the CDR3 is TGTGCCAGTAGTGCGCCCCCCACGCGCTCTGGAAACACCATATATTTT.

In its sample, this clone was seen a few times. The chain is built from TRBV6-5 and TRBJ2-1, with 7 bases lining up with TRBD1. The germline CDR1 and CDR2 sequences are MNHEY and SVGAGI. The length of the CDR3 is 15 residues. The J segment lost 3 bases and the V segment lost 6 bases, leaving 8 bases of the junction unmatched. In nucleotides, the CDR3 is TGTGCCAGCAGGCCCCACAGGGGTCTCTACAATGAGCAGTTCTTC. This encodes CASRPHRGLYNEQFF.

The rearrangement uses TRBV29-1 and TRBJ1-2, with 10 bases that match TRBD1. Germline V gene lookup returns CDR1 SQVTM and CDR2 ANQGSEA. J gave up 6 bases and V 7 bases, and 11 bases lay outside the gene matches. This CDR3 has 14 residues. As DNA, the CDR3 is TGCAGCGCCCATGGGACAGGGGATGTTAATGGCTACACCTTC. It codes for CSAHGTGDVNGYTF.